These T cell receptor beta chains were read from a single sample in a study of control samples from healthy donors and cancer patients. Measured with immunoSEQ multiplex PCR; TCRdb has only the in-frame clones, and not every one. The repertoire holds roughly 170,000 clones, with about 91% as singletons. What was sequenced was blood. The receptor set was obtained from a woman aged 40 to 55 in good health. Both conserved end residues are part of each CDR3. A D gene is named only where the DNA matches it firmly. Rows may omit the clone size; those that give it use once, few, many or a size class.

size	V	D	J	DNA	CDR3
NA	TRBV6-2/TRBV6-3	NA	TRBJ1-2	TGTGCCAGCAGTTTAGGCTACTATGGCTACACCTTC	CASSLGYYGYTF
once	TRBV5-1	NA	TRBJ1-1	TGCGCCAGCAGCTTGGGTGGGTTCCACACTGAAGCTTTCTTT	CASSLGGFHTEAFF
NA	TRBV3-1/TRBV3-2	NA	TRBJ1-6	TGTGCCAGCAGCCAAGATCTCTCAGTGGGAAAACCCCTCCACTTT	CASSQDLSVGKPLHF
NA	TRBV2	NA	TRBJ1-5	TGTGCCAGCAGTGAAGTTGGCAGTTCAAATCAGCCCCAGCATTTT	CASSEVGSSNQPQHF
NA	TRBV19	NA	TRBJ1-2	TGTGCCAGTAGCCCCGGGTGGTCCCAGGGACACTATGGCTACACCTTC	CASSPGWSQGHYGYTF
once	TRBV2	NA	TRBJ1-1	TGTGCCAGCATATGGGGGGAGGTCACTGAAGCTTTCTTT	CASIWGEVTEAFF
NA	TRBV5-1	NA	TRBJ2-5	TGCGCCAGCAGCTTGGGACCCTATCAAGAGACCCAGTACTTC	CASSLGPYQETQYF
NA	TRBV27	TRBD1	TRBJ1-5	TGTGCCAGCAGGGGACAGTACAATCAGCCCCAGCATTTT	CASRGQYNQPQHF
NA	TRBV9	NA	TRBJ2-1	TGTGCCAGCAGCGCAACGGGGGGCCCTATCTACAATGAGCAGTTCTTC	CASSATGGPIYNEQFF
NA	TRBV6-4	TRBD1	TRBJ2-2	TGTGCCAGCAGCGGGACAGGGGACACCGGGGAGCTGTTTTTT	CASSGTGDTGELFF
NA	TRBV12-3/TRBV12-4	NA	TRBJ1-4	TGTGCCACCAGTCGGGTGCGAGGGGAAAAACTGTTTTTT	CATSRVRGEKLFF
NA	TRBV21-1	NA	TRBJ1-5	TGTGCCAGCAGCTCGCGCCCGGGAGCAGCTTATCAGCCCCAGCATTTT	CASSSRPGAAYQPQHF
NA	TRBV11-2	TRBD1	TRBJ2-2	TGTGCCAGCAGCCTCCGGACAGGGGCCGCGACCGGGGAGCTGTTTTTT	CASSLRTGAATGELFF
NA	TRBV2	NA	TRBJ1-4	TGTGCCAGCAGATTCCCGGGGGCGGACGAAAAACTGTTTTTT	CASRFPGADEKLFF
NA	TRBV3-1/TRBV3-2	NA	TRBJ1-2	TGTGCCAGCAGCCAGCACAACAGGGACAATGGGATCTATGGCTACACCTTC	CASSQHNRDNGIYGYTF
NA	TRBV19	NA	TRBJ1-5	TGTGCCAGTAGTAGCCCAGGAATGAATCAGCCCCAGCATTTT	CASSSPGMNQPQHF
NA	TRBV5-6	NA	TRBJ1-2	TGTGCCAGCAGAGGGGTCGGGGTTTCGAATGGCTACACCTTC	CASRGVGVSNGYTF
NA	TRBV20-1	NA	TRBJ2-1	TGCAGTGTACCGCGAACCAATGAGCAGTTCTTC	CSVPRTNEQFF
NA	TRBV27	NA	TRBJ2-7	TGTGCCAGCAGTTTAGCAGAGACCTACGAGCAGTACTTC	CASSLAETYEQYF
NA	TRBV10-2	TRBD1	TRBJ1-2	TGCGCCAGCAGATCAGGGGGCACAAGTGGCTACACCTTC	CASRSGGTSGYTF
NA	TRBV7-6	NA	TRBJ2-7	TGTGCCAGCAGCTTAGCTTCAGGGAGCTCCTACGAGCAGTACTTC	CASSLASGSSYEQYF
NA	TRBV6-6	TRBD1	TRBJ1-1	TGTGCCAGCAGTTACTCGGAGGGGGCGAGCACTGAAGCTTTCTTT	CASSYSEGASTEAFF
NA	TRBV18	TRBD2	TRBJ2-1	TGTGCCAGCTCACCTATGACTAGCGGGGGGGCTCGGAATGAGCAGTTCTTC	CASSPMTSGGARNEQFF
NA	TRBV3-1/TRBV3-2	NA	TRBJ2-5	TGTGCCAGCAGCCAAGAACGAGGGGCCCAGTACTTC	CASSQERGAQYF
NA	TRBV3-1/TRBV3-2	NA	TRBJ1-1	TGTGCCAGCAGCCAAGGGAGGGTGGTGACTGAAGCTTTCTTT	CASSQGRVVTEAFF
NA	TRBV5-8	NA	TRBJ2-3	TGTGCCAGCAGCTTGGGACCCCCATGGGACACAGATACGCAGTATTTT	CASSLGPPWDTDTQYF